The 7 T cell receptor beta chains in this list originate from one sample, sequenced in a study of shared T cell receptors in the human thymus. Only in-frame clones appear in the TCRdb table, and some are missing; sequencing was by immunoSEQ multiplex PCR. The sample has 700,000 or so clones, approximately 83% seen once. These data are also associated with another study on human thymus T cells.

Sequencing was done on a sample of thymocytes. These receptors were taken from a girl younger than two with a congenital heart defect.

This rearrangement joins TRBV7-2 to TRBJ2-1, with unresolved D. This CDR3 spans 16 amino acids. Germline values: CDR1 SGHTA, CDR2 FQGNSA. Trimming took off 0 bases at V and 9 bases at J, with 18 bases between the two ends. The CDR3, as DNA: TGTGCCAGCAGCTTAGCGCGGAGAAAAATGACGGGTGAGCAGTTCTTC. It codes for CASSLARRKMTGEQFF.

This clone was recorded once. The CDR3 loop is CAIRKQGEGEKLFF. In nucleotides, the CDR3 is TGTGCCATCAGAAAACAGGGGGAGGGGGAAAAACTGTTTTTT. The rearrangement uses TRBV10-3 and TRBJ1-4, with 8 bases fitting TRBD1. CDR1 and CDR2 from the germline V gene are ENHRY and SYGVKD. The CDR3 extends over 14 amino acids. J was trimmed by 8 bases and V by 6 bases; bases with no gene match: 8.

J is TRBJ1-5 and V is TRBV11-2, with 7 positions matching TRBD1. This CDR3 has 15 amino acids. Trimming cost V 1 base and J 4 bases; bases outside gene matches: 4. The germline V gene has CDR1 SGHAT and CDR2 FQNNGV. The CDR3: CASSLGSGGNQPQHF. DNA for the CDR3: TGTGCCAGCAGCTTAGGTTCAGGGGGGAATCAGCCCCAGCATTTT.

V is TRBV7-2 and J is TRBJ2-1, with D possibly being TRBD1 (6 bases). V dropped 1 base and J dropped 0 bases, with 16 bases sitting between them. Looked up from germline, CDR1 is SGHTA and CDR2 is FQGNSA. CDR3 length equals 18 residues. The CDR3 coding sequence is TGTGCCAGCAGCTTAGGCCGTGGACAGAAAAGCTCCTACAATGAGCAGTTCTTC. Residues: CASSLGRGQKSSYNEQFF.

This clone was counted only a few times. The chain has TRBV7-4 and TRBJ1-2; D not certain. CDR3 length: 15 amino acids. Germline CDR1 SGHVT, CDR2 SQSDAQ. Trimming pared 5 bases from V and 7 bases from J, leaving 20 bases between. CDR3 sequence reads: CASSLTSEKRSGYTF. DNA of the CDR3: TGTGCCAGCAGCCTGACGAGTGAAAAACGGAGTGGCTACACCTTC. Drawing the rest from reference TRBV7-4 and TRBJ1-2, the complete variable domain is GAGVSQSPRYKVAKRGRDVALRCDSISGHVTLYWYRQTLGQGSEVLTYSQSDAQRDKSGRPSGRFSAERPERSVSTLKIQRTEQGDSAVYLCASSLTSEKRSGYTFGSGTRLTVV.

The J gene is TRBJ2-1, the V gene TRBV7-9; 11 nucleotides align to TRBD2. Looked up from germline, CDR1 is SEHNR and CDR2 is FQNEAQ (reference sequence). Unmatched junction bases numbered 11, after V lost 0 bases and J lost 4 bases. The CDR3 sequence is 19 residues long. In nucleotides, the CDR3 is TGTGCCAGCAGCTTAGCTTTGTCGGGGACTAGCGGAGTTTACAATGAGCAGTTCTTC. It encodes CASSLALSGTSGVYNEQFF.

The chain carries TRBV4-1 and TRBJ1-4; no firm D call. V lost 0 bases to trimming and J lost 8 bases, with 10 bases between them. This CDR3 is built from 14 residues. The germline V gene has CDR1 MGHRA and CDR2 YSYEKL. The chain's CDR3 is CASSQETWEEKLFF. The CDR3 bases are TGCGCCAGCAGCCAAGAAACTTGGGAGGAAAAACTGTTTTTT.